Presented here are 8 T cell receptor beta chains from one specimen sequenced in a study of regulatory T cells in long-lasting Graves disease. The time point denotes: newly diagnosed GD, antithyroid drugs for less than 3 months. PBMC-derived RNA was used for the TCR library. iRepertoire HTBI primers and Arm-PCR of CDR3 regions built TCR beta libraries. Each CDR3 protein gets one entry after TCRdb re-called the multiplex PCR reads with MiXCR. The sample includes a few hundred thousand distinct CDR3 sequences, roughly 15% of them seen just once. These data were also reused for a study on T cells in Graves' hyperthyroidism and ophthalmopathy.

The specimen comprised peripheral blood mononuclear cells (PBMCs), sampled at new diagnosis, from a patient treated with antithyroid drugs. The receptors were sampled from a woman younger than 30 with Graves disease.

This clonotype appeared a few times. The chain links TRBV24-1 to TRBJ2-3; 8 nucleotides match TRBD2. This CDR3 has 16 residues. The V gene's germline CDR1 is KGHDR and CDR2 SFDVKD. V trimming: 0 bases; J trimming: 4 bases; junction bases outside the gene matches: 5. For the CDR3, the DNA is TGTGCCACCAGTGATTTGGAAGCGGGAGTCGCAGATACGCAGTATTTT. It codes for CATSDLEAGVADTQYF.

A word on this clonotype: A far larger clone lies a single base away; this is likely a read error. The chain couples TRBV5-1 to TRBJ2-7; TRBD2 is a possible D gene (6 bases). The CDR3 loop spans 12 amino acids. Looked up from germline, CDR1 is SGHRS and CDR2 is YFSETQ. This CDR3 reads CANSLPGGEQYF. The CDR3, as DNA: TGCGCCAACAGCTTGCCCGGGGGCGAGCAGTACTTC.

This clonotype was detected ten times or more. CDR3: CASSPLSFFYGYTF. The DNA of the CDR3 is TGTGCCAGCAGCCCCCTCTCCTTCTTCTATGGCTACACCTTC. The genes are TRBV12-3 or TRBV12-4 and TRBJ1-2; D unresolved. Trimming left V 6 bases short and J 4 bases short, with 15 bases between. The CDR3 totals 14 residues.

The genes are TRBV6-1 and TRBJ2-6; 9 bases are a match to TRBD2. From germline, CDR1 is MNHNS and CDR2 SASEGT. Trimming at V came to 5 bases and at J to 2 bases, leaving 7 bases not matched to a gene. This CDR3 is built from 17 residues. CDR3 nucleotides: TGTGCCAGCAGTCCCGTAGCGGGAGCCCCTGGGGCCAACGTCCTGACTTTC. Encoded protein: CASSPVAGAPGANVLTF.

This clonotype was seen repeatedly, ten times or more. The rearrangement links TRBV3-1 to TRBJ1-1; D gene unclear. CDR3 size: 14 residues. V gave up 0 bases and J gave up 1 base, with 6 bases separating them. Looked up from germline, CDR1 is LGHDT and CDR2 is YNNKEL (reference sequence). The CDR3 region has the DNA TGTGCCAGCAGCCAAGACCCTGGGAACACTGAAGCTTTCTTT. Translating it yields CASSQDPGNTEAFF. Full variable domain (missing parts from reference TRBV3-1 and TRBJ1-1): DTAVSQTPKYLVTQMGNDKSIKCEQNLGHDTMYWYKQDSKKFLKIMFSYNNKELIINETVPNRFSPKSPDKAHLNLHINSLELGDSAVYFCASSQDPGNTEAFFGQGTRLTVV.

As to this clonotype: With a much larger clone just one base away, this may be a read error. J is TRBJ2-7 and V is TRBV12-3 or TRBV12-4; possible D gene TRBD2, 6 bases. CDR3 size: 15 residues. Trimming shortened V by 2 bases and J by 0 bases, and 11 bases separated the two germline ends. The CDR3 sequence is CASSLYAGTSYEQYF. The CDR3 DNA reads TGTGCCAGCAGTTTATATGCGGGGACCTCCTACGAGCAGTACTTC.

The CDR3 nucleotides are TGTGCCAGCAGAACAAGCGGGCTAGAATACAATGAGCAGTTCTTC. Translation: CASRTSGLEYNEQFF. The V and J genes are TRBV12-3 or TRBV12-4 and TRBJ2-1, with TRBD2 as a possible D gene (6 bases). Trimming left V 6 bases short and J 4 bases short, with 16 bases between. The CDR3 has 15 residues.

In its sample, this clonotype was seen many times. This sequence joins TRBV11-2 and TRBJ1-4; D is ambiguous. The V end lost 5 bases, the J end lost 5 bases, and 9 bases lay between the germline ends. This CDR3 has 13 amino acids. The germline V gene encodes CDR1 SGHAT and CDR2 FQNNGV. CDR3 protein: CASSKGRNEKLFF. CDR3 nucleotide sequence: TGTGCCAGCAGCAAAGGGCGGAATGAAAAACTGTTTTTT.